Reported below is one TCR beta chain. Its antigen remains undetermined. No per-base quality is available; no much larger clone lies one base away. Normal lung samples were non-adjacent lung tissue taken as far from the tumour as possible, at least 3 cm away, from the same patient. From frozen aliquots of unsorted single-cell suspensions, genomic DNA was isolated using the QIAamp DNA kit. Tissues arrived within 2 hours of resection and were immediately processed into single-cell suspensions. Tissue was broken up mechanically, digested enzymatically with DNase I, collagenase I and hyaluronidase for roughly 32 minutes at 37 degrees C, and then filtered and RBC-lysed. These data belong to a study of immune cell composition in non-small cell lung cancer (dated by TCRdb to about 2017). With respect to the entire study: Histologic subtype, mainly lung adenocarcinoma or squamous cell carcinoma, was assigned on the basis of H&E together with p63, CK5, Napsin A and TTF-1 immunohistochemistry. Supplementary cohort #1 consisted of 9 to 11 lung adenocarcinoma cases with paired tumour/lung TCR-beta sequencing and with TIL populations generated to assess tumour reactivity. TCR-beta sequencing from Adaptive Biotechnologies was done on around 34 paired sets of NSCLC tumour and non-adjacent lung specimens and on fewer than 30 tumour-only specimens. The subtype comparisons left out several tumour specimens with TCR-beta data because those specimens were rare histological subtypes.

Overall results and qualifications from the work: The reactivity cohort included only around ten cases, and whether tumour-reactive clones share sequences with the dominant in vivo tumour-associated clones was not shown. Nearly half of NSCLC cases had tumour-associated clones >0.5%, with more than 70% of squamous carcinomas showing such clones compared with about 31% of adenocarcinomas. No significant correlation was found between smoking pack-years and tumour TCR-beta clonality. In more than eight adenocarcinoma cases, a strong correlation was found between maximal tumour-associated clone frequency and TIL tumour reactivity, whereas no such correlation was found between overall clonality and TIL tumour reactivity.

A two-step multiplex PCR amplified TCR-beta CDR3 regions from genomic DNA, and the second step of the PCR added Illumina-compatible adaptors. TCR-beta immunosequencing was carried out on an Illumina platform through the commercial immunoSEQ service. As for the authors' bioinformatics: Repertoires were summarised as Top 10 Clones, the percentage of T-cell templates from the ten most frequent sequences, and productive clonality. Productive clonality ranged from 0 to 1, with 1 indicating a monoclonal population. Tumour-associated clones, identified using log10 scatter plots, were defined as sequences that made up at least 0.1% of tumour T-cell templates and were not found in the matched non-adjacent lung. Two-group comparisons used Student's t-tests, stages used ANOVA, and relationships used linear regression, analysed in GraphPad Prism7 and R. Imported from immuneACCESS, the table was reduced by TCRdb to in-frame sequences with V and J called. These copies leave out some clones; in studies compared against another copy, an unresolved V gene accounts for under half, and the cause of the remainder is not known. For V, J and clone size, that table is used; D and trimming come from the DNA. In this sample the table shows a few thousand clones, roughly four fifths of which occur a single time. The ten largest clones take up 25% to 30% of the sample.

Based on the germline V gene, the CDR1 and CDR2 sequences are MDHEN and SYDVKM. The CDR3 runs 14 residues from the cysteine to the phenylalanine. The read is trimmed to its CDR3 DNA, 42 bases read in frame from base 1. The junction shows trimming of 4 bases on V and 4 bases on J, and the gene matches do not reach 4 bases of it. Sequenced input: non-adjacent lung tissue. The TCR was taken from a human donor with non-small cell lung cancer. The rearranged chain carries TRBV28 and TRBJ2-3; 8 central bases correspond to TRBD2. The nucleotides are TGTGCCAGCAGTTCCCCCGGGGGGGCAGATACGCAGTATTTT. It translates to CASSSPGGADTQYF.